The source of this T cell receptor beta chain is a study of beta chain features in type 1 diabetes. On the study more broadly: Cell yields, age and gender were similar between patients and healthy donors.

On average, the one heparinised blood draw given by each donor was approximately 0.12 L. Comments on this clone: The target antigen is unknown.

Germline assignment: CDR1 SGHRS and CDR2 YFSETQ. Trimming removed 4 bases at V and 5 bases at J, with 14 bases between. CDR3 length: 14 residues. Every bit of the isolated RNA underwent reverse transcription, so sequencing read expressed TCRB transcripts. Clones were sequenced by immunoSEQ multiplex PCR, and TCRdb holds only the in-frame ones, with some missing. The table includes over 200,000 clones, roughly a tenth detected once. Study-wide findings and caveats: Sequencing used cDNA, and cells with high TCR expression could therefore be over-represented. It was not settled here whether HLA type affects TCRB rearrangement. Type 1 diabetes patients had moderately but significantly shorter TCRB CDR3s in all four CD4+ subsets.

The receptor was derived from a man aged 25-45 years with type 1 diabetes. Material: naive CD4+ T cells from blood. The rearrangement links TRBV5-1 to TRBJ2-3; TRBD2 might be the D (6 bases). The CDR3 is CASSLGTARDTQYF. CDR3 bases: TGCGCCAGCAGCCTGGGGACTGCCAGAGATACGCAGTATTTT.